The 32 T cell receptor beta chains below were found in one sample sequenced in a study of shared clonotypes between healthy human individuals. TCRdb's copy holds only in-frame clones and misses some; the assay was immunoSEQ multiplex PCR. The sample gives about 510,000 clones, 60% to 80% of which show up once; approximately 12% is in the top ten. Sequenced material: PBMCs. These receptors all come from a woman aged 40 to 50 in good health. Some clones in this sample may be carry-over from other donors' samples.

The V call is TRBV4-1, the J call TRBJ1-2, with a weak D call TRBD1 (5 bases). The CDR3 is 17 residues long. The ends were cut back, 5 bases at V and 0 bases at J, with 19 bases in the middle. Germline V lookup: CDR1 MGHRA, CDR2 YSYEKL. The CDR3 reads CASSNEFRDASNYGYTF. The CDR3 DNA sequence: TGCGCCAGCAGCAACGAGTTTCGGGACGCCTCTAACTATGGCTACACCTTC.

The rearrangement joins TRBV18 to TRBJ1-1, with a tentative D call TRBD1 (5 bases). Between the trimmed V and J ends, which lost 4 bases and 1 base, there was a span of 19 bases. In germline, CDR1 is KGHSH, CDR2 LQKENI. CDR3 length: 17 residues. The CDR3 reads CASSRNTIGQGNTEAFF. The CDR3 DNA is TGTGCCAGCTCACGGAACACGATAGGGCAGGGGAACACTGAAGCTTTCTTT. Full variable domain (remainder filled in from reference TRBV18 and TRBJ1-1): NAGVMQNPRHLVRRRGQEARLRCSPMKGHSHVYWYRQLPEEGLKFMVYLQKENIIDESGMPKERFSAEFPKEGPSILRIQQVVRGDSAAYFCASSRNTIGQGNTEAFFGQGTRLTVV.

The genes are TRBV7-6 and TRBJ2-1, with D possibly being TRBD1 (5 bases). The length of the CDR3 is 18 residues. CDR1 is SGHVS, CDR2 FNYEAQ, per germline. V lost 5 bases and J lost 6, with 26 bases in between. The CDR3 protein is CASSPLPWARVFSNEQFF. In nucleotides, the CDR3 is TGTGCCAGCAGCCCTCTCCCTTGGGCCAGGGTGTTTTCCAATGAGCAGTTCTTC.

The V and J genes are TRBV11-2 and TRBJ2-3; D gene ambiguous. The CDR3 totals 15 residues. Germline loops: CDR1 SGHAT, CDR2 FQNNGV. V lost 5 bases and J lost 1, with 13 bases in between. CDR3 bases: TGTGCCAGCAGCCCGGGTGGGCAAGGCACAGATACGCAGTATTTT. Amino acid sequence: CASSPGGQGTDTQYF.

Here the CDR3 DNA reads TGTGCCAGCAGCCAAGGTTGGAGGGGTTCCCAAGAGACCCAGTACTTC. Translating gives CASSQGWRGSQETQYF. This chain connects TRBV4-2 to TRBJ2-5, with a tentative D call TRBD2 (6 bases). The V gene's germline CDR1 is LGHNA and CDR2 YNFKEQ. The ends were cut back, 1 base at V and 1 base at J, with 13 bases in the middle. The CDR3 sequence is 16 residues long.

This chain links TRBV28 with TRBJ2-7; TRBD2 matches 8 bases. J gave up 6 bases and V 7 bases, and 11 bases lay outside the gene matches. The CDR3 runs 14 residues. Germline V gives CDR1 MDHEN, CDR2 SYDVKM. CDR3 protein: CASIDSGTRIEQYF. The CDR3 bases are TGTGCCAGCATAGATTCCGGGACTAGAATCGAGCAGTACTTC. Full variable domain (remainder filled in from reference TRBV28 and TRBJ2-7): DVKVTQSSRYLVKRTGEKVFLECVQDMDHENMFWYRQDPGLGLRLIYFSYDVKMKEKGDIPEGYSVSREKKERFSLILESASTNQTSMYLCASIDSGTRIEQYFGPGTRLTVT.

V and J are TRBV11-3 and TRBJ2-1; D is unresolved. The CDR3 consists of 13 residues. Trimming took 3 bases from V and 3 from J, leaving 6 bases between them. The germline CDR1 and CDR2 sequences are SGHNT and YENEEA. The CDR3 DNA follows: TGTGCCAGCAGCTTCAGCAACTACAATGAGCAGTTCTTC. It specifies CASSFSNYNEQFF.

This chain uses TRBV18 with TRBJ1-2; D is undetermined. The CDR3 runs 16 residues. Germline V gene lookup returns CDR1 KGHSH and CDR2 LQKENI. Trimming took off 2 bases at V and 5 bases at J, with 18 bases between the two ends. The CDR3, as DNA: TGTGCCAGCTCACCAAGCGGCGGAAAGCTTGGGTATGGCTACACCTTC. This sequence encodes CASSPSGGKLGYGYTF.

V is TRBV7-3 and J is TRBJ2-7; D call uncertain. V was shortened by 0 bases and J by 2 bases, with 8 bases between the two germline ends. Germline-derived CDR1 and CDR2 are SGHTA and FQGTGA. This CDR3 is 14 amino acids long. The CDR3 is CASSLTHGPYEQYF. The CDR3 nucleotides read TGTGCCAGCAGCTTAACGCACGGTCCCTACGAGCAGTACTTC.

The V gene is TRBV7-2, the J gene TRBJ1-1; D is unresolved. V lost 2 bases and J 0 bases, leaving 13 bases between the germline ends. Germline assignment: CDR1 SGHTA and CDR2 FQGNSA. The CDR3 loop spans 16 amino acids. CDR3 coding DNA: TGTGCCAGCAGCTTATTGGCGTCAGAGATGAACACTGAAGCTTTCTTT. Its translation: CASSLLASEMNTEAFF.

The genes are TRBV18 and TRBJ2-3; 8 positions match TRBD2. Germline assignment: CDR1 KGHSH and CDR2 LQKENI. The trim removed 3 bases at V and 0 bases at J, leaving 5 bases unmatched. The CDR3 covers 16 residues. The DNA of the CDR3 is TGTGCCAGCTCACCGACGACTAGCGTAAGCACAGATACGCAGTATTTT. Encoded protein: CASSPTTSVSTDTQYF.

The chain links TRBV27 to TRBJ2-5, with D perhaps being TRBD1 or TRBD2 (6 bases each). Judging by the DNA end, TRBJ2-7 fits better; the J call may be wrong. Germline CDR1 and CDR2: MNHEY and SMNVEV (reference sequence). The CDR3 consists of 14 residues. CDR3 residues: CASSLSGGNYEQYF. CDR3 DNA: TGTGCCAGCAGTTTATCAGGGGGGAACTACGAGCAGTACTTC.

This chain connects TRBV7-9 to TRBJ1-6; the D gene is possibly TRBD1 (5 bases). This CDR3 is 16 amino acids long. Germline lookup yields CDR1 SEHNR and CDR2 FQNEAQ (reference sequence). Trimming removed 3 bases at V and 9 bases at J, with 18 bases between. The CDR3 protein is CASSLRVGVVSSPLHF. The CDR3, as DNA: TGTGCCAGCAGCTTGCGTGTGGGGGTCGTCAGTTCACCCCTCCACTTT.

The chain carries TRBV11-2 and TRBJ2-1; 9 nucleotides line up with TRBD2. CDR3 size: 15 residues. Germline V CDR1 and CDR2: SGHAT, FQNNGV. J lost 5 bases, V lost 3 bases, and 5 bases had no gene match. CDR3 sequence reads: CASSFGLAGNNEQFF. The DNA for the CDR3 is TGTGCCAGCAGCTTTGGTCTAGCGGGAAACAATGAGCAGTTCTTC.

The chain links TRBV28 to TRBJ1-2; 11 nucleotides line up with TRBD1. This CDR3 is 19 amino acids long. V was clipped by 0 bases and J by 3 bases; unmatched bases: 12. In germline, CDR1 is MDHEN, CDR2 SYDVKM. The CDR3 region is CASSLWPGTGGSKHYGYTF. The CDR3 region has the DNA TGTGCCAGCAGTTTATGGCCCGGGACAGGGGGTAGCAAACACTATGGCTACACCTTC.

This rearrangement joins TRBV6-1 to TRBJ2-2; D is perhaps TRBD2 (5 bases). Germline CDR1 is MNHNS and CDR2 is SASEGT. This CDR3 has 13 amino acids. V was cut by 1 base and J by 7 bases, with 7 bases left in between. The CDR3, as DNA: TGTGCCAGCAGTGAAGGGCGGGTCGGGGAGCTGTTTTTT. It is translated as CASSEGRVGELFF.

This clone was counted only a few times. The rearrangement uses TRBV6-5 and TRBJ2-7; 11 bases are a match to TRBD2. This CDR3 has 15 residues. In germline, CDR1 is MNHEY, CDR2 SVGAGI. Germline trimming cut 6 bases from V and 6 bases from J; bases unmatched to any gene: 10. DNA for the CDR3: TGTGCCAGCAGCTCTTTTACTAGCGGGAGTTCCGAGCAGTACTTC. It encodes CASSSFTSGSSEQYF.

The genes are TRBV7-2 and TRBJ1-5, with D unclear. The CDR3 is made up of 15 amino acids. Deletions cut 0 bases from V and 3 bases from J, with 9 bases between. Looked up from germline, CDR1 is SGHTA and CDR2 is FQGNSA. The CDR3 DNA follows: TGTGCCAGCAGCTTAGCGAACAGAAACAATCAGCCCCAGCATTTT. It yields the protein CASSLANRNNQPQHF.

The rearrangement links TRBV10-3 to TRBJ2-6; D tentatively fits TRBD1 or TRBD2 (5 bases each). The V end was cut by 0 bases, the J end by 0 bases, with 9 bases between. This CDR3 region has 17 residues. Germline CDR1 reads ENHRY; CDR2 reads SYGVKD. CDR3 in DNA: TGTGCCATCAGTGAGTCAGCTGGGACCTCTGGGGCCAACGTCCTGACTTTC. Its protein product is CAISESAGTSGANVLTF.

This rearrangement joins TRBV7-2 to TRBJ2-3; 10 bases line up with TRBD2. V lost 5 bases and J lost 2; bases outside the gene matches: 4. CDR1 is SGHTA, CDR2 FQGNSA, per germline. CDR3 length equals 15 residues. This chain's CDR3 is CASSRLAGFTDTQYF. CDR3 nucleotide sequence: TGTGCCAGCAGCAGACTAGCGGGCTTCACAGATACGCAGTATTTT.

This clone was recorded a few times. V gene TRBV27 combines with J gene TRBJ2-3; D is tentatively TRBD1 or TRBD2 (5 bases each). Germline loops: CDR1 MNHEY, CDR2 SMNVEV (reference sequence). Trimming pared 8 bases from V and 1 base from J, leaving 25 bases between. CDR3 length: 18 amino acids. The CDR3 region has the DNA TGTGCCAGCGGGGACGCAGGGCGTCGCGTTATGGGCACAGATACGCAGTATTTT. Translating it yields CASGDAGRRVMGTDTQYF.

V usage is TRBV30 and J usage is TRBJ2-7; maybe TRBD1 (6 bases). CDR3 length equals 13 residues. Germline V lookup: CDR1 GTSNPN, CDR2 SVGIG (reference sequence). Between the trimmed V and J ends, which lost 0 bases and 6 bases, there was a span of 12 bases. CDR3 nucleotide sequence: TGTGCCTGGAGTGTGGGGGCCGGCGGCGAGCAGTACTTC. Protein: CAWSVGAGGEQYF.

This clone occurred once. V gene TRBV7-6 combines with J gene TRBJ2-5, with 9 positions matching TRBD1. The trim removed 3 bases at V and 5 bases at J, leaving 4 bases unmatched. The CDR3 consists of 14 residues. The V gene's germline CDR1 is SGHVS and CDR2 FNYEAQ. The CDR3 loop reads CASSFGGQGETQYF. The DNA for the CDR3 is TGTGCCAGCAGCTTCGGCGGACAGGGGGAGACCCAGTACTTC.

A single count supports this clone. CDR3 residues: CASSQLTGATDTQYF. The CDR3 DNA reads TGCGCCAGCAGCCAGTTAACAGGTGCCACAGATACGCAGTATTTT. This chain links TRBV4-3 with TRBJ2-3, with D perhaps TRBD1 (5 bases). V lost 3 bases and J lost 2, with 12 bases in between. The CDR3 is made up of 15 amino acids. Per the germline V gene, CDR1 is LGHNA and CDR2 is YSLEER.

The genes are TRBV25-1 and TRBJ1-2, with no clear D. The ends were cut back, 4 bases at V and 2 bases at J, with 11 bases in the middle. The V gene's germline CDR1 is MGHDK and CDR2 SYGVNS. This CDR3 region has 14 residues. CDR3 loop: CASSGGGRNYGYTF. Here the CDR3 DNA reads TGTGCCAGCAGTGGGGGAGGGCGGAACTATGGCTACACCTTC.

Only a few counts were recorded for this clone. This sample includes further DNA sequences coding for the same CDR3. This chain connects TRBV11-2 to TRBJ2-6, with D uncertain. The V and J ends lost 1 base and 4 bases respectively, with 2 bases between them. The CDR3 has 13 residues. Germline-derived CDR1 and CDR2 are SGHAT and FQNNGV. The CDR3 spells CASSLAGANVLTF. As DNA, the CDR3 is TGTGCCAGCAGCTTAGCCGGGGCCAACGTCCTGACTTTC.

The chain links TRBV15 to TRBJ1-1; perhaps TRBD1 as D (6 bases). Germline-derived CDR1 and CDR2 are LNHNV and YYDKDF (reference sequence). The CDR3 loop spans 13 amino acids. Trimming shortened V by 7 bases and J by 1 base, and 10 bases separated the two germline ends. As DNA, the CDR3 is TGTGCCACCACGCGGGGGGCGAACACTGAAGCTTTCTTT. It specifies CATTRGANTEAFF.

As concerns this clone: The likely explanation is a read error, given a far larger clone one base away. The chain joins TRBV5-1 to TRBJ2-1; D might be TRBD2 (5 bases). Germline CDR1 and CDR2: SGHRS and YFSETQ. Between the trimmed V and J ends, which lost 0 bases and 8 bases, there was a span of 12 bases. The CDR3 extends over 14 amino acids. CDR3 in amino acids: CASSLVATNDEQFF. The CDR3 DNA follows: TGCGCCAGCAGCTTGGTTGCGACTAACGATGAGCAGTTCTTC.

The gene calls are TRBV5-1 and TRBJ2-7; 9 positions match TRBD1. CDR3 length: 13 residues. Unmatched junction bases numbered 7, after V lost 4 bases and J lost 8 bases. CDR1 SGHRS and CDR2 YFSETQ come from the germline V gene. CDR3 residues: CASSPGQGIKQYF. The CDR3 coding sequence is TGCGCCAGCAGCCCGGGACAGGGAATTAAGCAGTACTTC.

In nucleotides, the CDR3 is TGTGCCAGCAGCTGGACAGGGAGCAGCAATCAGCCCCAGCATTTT. Its protein product is CASSWTGSSNQPQHF. The rearrangement uses TRBV7-2 and TRBJ1-5; TRBD1 aligns across 8 bases. Germline trimming cut 4 bases from V and 1 base from J; bases unmatched to any gene: 3. The CDR3 spans 15 residues. In germline, CDR1 is SGHTA, CDR2 FQGNSA.

The V and J genes are TRBV11-2 and TRBJ2-2, with 16 positions matching TRBD2. J was trimmed by 4 bases and V by 5 bases; bases with no gene match: 7. The germline CDR1 and CDR2 sequences are SGHAT and FQNNGV. CDR3 length: 18 residues. This chain's CDR3 is CASSKGLAGGPGTGELFF. The DNA of the CDR3 is TGTGCCAGCAGCAAGGGACTAGCGGGAGGGCCGGGCACCGGGGAGCTGTTTTTT.

This rearrangement joins TRBV11-2 to TRBJ2-5, with D maybe TRBD1 (6 bases). Matching the DNA end better, TRBJ2-7 makes the J call doubtful. This CDR3 comprises 13 residues. Germline-derived CDR1 and CDR2 are SGHAT and FQNNGV. The CDR3 DNA sequence: TGTGCCAGCAGCAATAGGGACAACTACGAGCAGTACTTC. It is translated as CASSNRDNYEQYF.